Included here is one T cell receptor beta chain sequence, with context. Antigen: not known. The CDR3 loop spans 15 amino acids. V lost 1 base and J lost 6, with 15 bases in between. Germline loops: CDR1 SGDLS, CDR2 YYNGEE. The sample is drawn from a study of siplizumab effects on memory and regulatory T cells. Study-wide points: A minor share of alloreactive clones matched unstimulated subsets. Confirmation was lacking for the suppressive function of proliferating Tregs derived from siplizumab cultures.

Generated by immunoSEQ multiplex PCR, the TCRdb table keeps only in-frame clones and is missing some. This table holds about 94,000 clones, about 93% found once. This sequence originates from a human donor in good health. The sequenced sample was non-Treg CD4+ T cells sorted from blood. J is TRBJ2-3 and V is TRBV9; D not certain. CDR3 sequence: CASSVNPTSSDTQYF. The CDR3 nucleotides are TGTGCCAGCAGCGTAAATCCCACTTCGTCCGATACGCAGTATTTT.